This T cell receptor (beta chain) comes out of a study of blood T cell repertoires in COVID-19. Study background: Collection of acute and convalescent COVID-19 samples took place in the United States, Italy and Spain. T cells, B-cell-depleted T cells, or PBMCs supplied cDNA or gDNA.

V was clipped by 2 bases and J by 2 bases, with 13 bases between them. Germline V gene data show CDR1 as MRHNA and CDR2 as SNTAGT. The CDR3 extends over 16 amino acids. Sequencing was performed with immunoSEQ multiplex PCR; in TCRdb, only in-frame clones are kept and a portion is missing. This table holds roughly 100,000 clones, approximately 82% found once. This sequence originates from a man aged 55 to 70 with acute or convalescent COVID-19. V usage is TRBV6-4 and J usage is TRBJ2-1; weak D call: TRBD2 (5 bases). The specimen was peripheral blood. The CDR3 region is CASSDEERAPYNEQFF. Here the CDR3 DNA reads TGTGCCAGCAGTGACGAGGAGAGGGCCCCCTACAATGAGCAGTTCTTC.